Following are 8 T cell receptor beta chains from one sample sequenced in a study of T cells in Graves' hyperthyroidism and ophthalmopathy. RNA transcripts yielded amplified TCR beta CDR3 regions. The study used the HTBI primer set for a first-round RT-PCR of the TCR CDR3. One entry per CDR3 protein results from TCRdb running MiXCR on the multiplex PCR reads. The sample lists 600,000 to 800,000 distinct CDR3 sequences, 35% occurring once. Sequenced: blood. The receptors were gathered from a woman in her thirties or forties with Graves' hyperthyroidism.

This clonotype was picked up many times. The CDR3 nucleotides are TGCAGCGTTGATTTCGGGGACGGCACCTACGAGCAGTACTTC. Its protein is CSVDFGDGTYEQYF. The chain couples TRBV29-1 to TRBJ2-7; perhaps D is TRBD1 or TRBD2 (5 bases each). Between the trimmed V and J ends, which lost 3 bases and 2 bases, there was a span of 14 bases. There are 14 residues in the CDR3. Germline V gene data show CDR1 as SQVTM and CDR2 as ANQGSEA.

This clonotype was counted ten times or more. Because the CDR3 is missing its conserved closing phenylalanine or tryptophan, this is likely a read error. Because the CDR3's place on the DNA is in doubt, the DNA is left out and the CDR3 is given as listed by TCRdb. The CDR3 protein is CASTSPDRGGLRI. The V and J genes are TRBV2 and TRBJ1-1; the table names TRBD1, a call not compared with the DNA. The CDR3 totals 13 residues, both ends included. The germline CDR1 and CDR2 sequences are SNHLY and FYNNEI.

The V and J genes are TRBV4-1 and TRBJ1-1; D gene uncertain. The germline V gene encodes CDR1 MGHRA and CDR2 YSYEKL. The ends were cut back, 0 bases at V and 4 bases at J, with 12 bases in the middle. CDR3 length: 15 amino acids. The CDR3 nucleotides are TGCGCCAGCAGCCAAGACCCCATAGGTCGCACTGAAGCTTTCTTT. This translates into CASSQDPIGRTEAFF.

Details on this clonotype: A read error may explain this, as a much larger clone is one base away. The J gene is TRBJ1-2, the V gene TRBV11-1, with 7 bases that match TRBD1. The V gene end was trimmed by 5 bases and the J gene end by 5 bases; junction bases not matched to a gene: 8. The germline gives CDR1 SGHAT, CDR2 FQDESV (reference sequence). The CDR3 extends over 14 amino acids. CDR3 nucleotides: TGTGCCAGCAGCGCGACGACAGGGATTTATGGCTACACCTTC. Protein product: CASSATTGIYGYTF.

Remarks on this clonotype: At one boundary the junction diverges from the germline segment, which might be a read error. CDR3 region: CASSPGALLYEQYF. CDR3 nucleotide sequence: TGTGCCAGCAGCCCAGGGGCCCTTCTCTACGAGCAGTACTTC. The J gene is TRBJ2-7, the V gene TRBV5-1, with D perhaps matching TRBD1 (6 bases). Germline V gives CDR1 SGHRS, CDR2 YFSETQ. CDR3 length: 14 residues.

Many counts were recorded for this clonotype. V is TRBV5-1 and J is TRBJ1-1, with TRBD1 as a possible D gene (5 bases). Looked up from germline, CDR1 is SGHRS and CDR2 is YFSETQ. Between the trimmed V and J ends, which lost 4 bases and 8 bases, there was a span of 15 bases. The CDR3 length is 13 residues. The CDR3 nucleotides read TGCGCCAGCAGCCAACCTGACGGACAAGAAGCTTTCTTT. It encodes CASSQPDGQEAFF.

This rearrangement joins TRBV4-1 to TRBJ2-7; no firm D call. V lost 2 bases, J lost 5 bases, and 19 bases lay in between. Germline assignment: CDR1 MGHRA and CDR2 YSYEKL. CDR3 size: 16 residues. The CDR3 spells CASSQNSPQAEDEQYF. CDR3 DNA sequence: TGCGCCAGCAGCCAAAACTCCCCTCAGGCGGAAGACGAGCAGTACTTC.

Notes on this clonotype: This may stem from a read error, because a much larger clone lies one nucleotide away. The rearrangement links TRBV7-3 to TRBJ2-5; the D is unclear. The germline V gene has CDR1 SGHTA and CDR2 FQGTGA. V gave up 6 bases and J gave up 6 bases, with 23 bases separating them. The CDR3 runs to 16 residues. The CDR3 region is CASSPPPRPPQKTQYF. CDR3 sequence (DNA): TGTGCCAGCAGTCCTCCTCCTCGGCCCCCGCAAAAGACCCAGTACTTC. The variable domain in full, with the rest retrieved from reference TRBV7-3 and TRBJ2-5, is GAGVSQTPSNKVTEKGKYVELRCDPISGHTALYWYRQSLGQGPEFLIYFQGTGAADDSGLPNDRFFAVRPEGSVSTLKIQRTERGDSAVYLCASSPPPRPPQKTQYFGPGTRLLVL.